The 25 T cell receptor beta chains below were found in one sample sequenced in a study of blood T cell repertoires in COVID-19. The assay was immunoSEQ multiplex PCR, and TCRdb's table has in-frame clones only and misses some. Of about 130,000 clones in the sample, around 85% are singletons; the top ten hold approximately 16%. What was sequenced was peripheral blood. The receptor set was obtained from a woman aged 45-59 years who had recovered from COVID-19.

This clone showed up just a few times. This chain connects TRBV15 to TRBJ1-1; TRBD1 might be the D (6 bases). Germline V lookup: CDR1 LNHNV, CDR2 YYDKDF (reference sequence). Trimming stripped 8 bases from V and 1 base from J, with 11 bases between. This CDR3 is 13 amino acids long. The chain's CDR3 is CATEDRANTEAFF. Here the CDR3 DNA reads TGTGCCACCGAGGACAGAGCGAACACTGAAGCTTTCTTT.

The genes are TRBV6-6 and TRBJ1-2, with TRBD1 as a possible D gene (5 bases). CDR1 is MNHNY and CDR2 is SVGAGI in the germline V gene (reference sequence). Deletions cut 4 bases from V and 7 bases from J, with 13 bases between. This CDR3 is 13 amino acids long. CDR3 nucleotide sequence: TGTGCCAGCAGTTCTGGGGGGAGAGGTGGCTACACCTTC. It translates to CASSSGGRGGYTF.

The chain uses TRBV2 and TRBJ2-4; D possibly corresponds to TRBD2 (5 bases). Trimming shortened V by 5 bases and J by 9 bases, and 17 bases separated the two germline ends. Germline V gene sequence: CDR1 SNHLY, CDR2 FYNNEI. The CDR3 contains 14 residues. This chain's CDR3 is CASSFGMGITIQYF. The CDR3 nucleotides are TGTGCCAGCAGTTTCGGGATGGGAATTACCATTCAGTACTTC.

The chain has TRBV5-4 and TRBJ2-3, with 9 bases identical to TRBD2. Germline V gene data show CDR1 as SGHNT and CDR2 as YYREEE (reference sequence). Trimming at V came to 4 bases and at J to 4 bases, leaving 7 bases not matched to a gene. The CDR3 runs to 15 residues. The CDR3 nucleotides are TGTGCCAGCAGCGCACCTAGCGGGGCCCCAGATACGCAGTATTTT. Translation gives CASSAPSGAPDTQYF.

This chain links TRBV19 with TRBJ1-1; D gene uncertain. The CDR3 sequence is 15 residues long. Germline CDR1 reads LNHDA; CDR2 reads SQIVND (reference sequence). V was shortened by 5 bases and J by 2 bases, with 15 bases between the two germline ends. CDR3 nucleotide sequence: TGTGCCAGTAGTGGGGAACCGGGAGCCAACACTGAAGCTTTCTTT. Translated: CASSGEPGANTEAFF.

The chain employs TRBV2 and TRBJ1-1, with 9 positions matching TRBD1. After removal of 1 base from V and 5 bases from J, the junction contained 5 bases not matched to a gene. CDR3 length equals 15 residues. Germline CDR1 reads SNHLY; CDR2 reads FYNNEI. CDR3 nucleotides: TGTGCCAGCAGTGAAGAGGGACAGGGTAAAACTGAAGCTTTCTTT. Protein sequence: CASSEEGQGKTEAFF.

V is TRBV28 and J is TRBJ1-5; TRBD1 is a possible D gene (6 bases). Germline V gene lookup returns CDR1 MDHEN and CDR2 SYDVKM. The V and J ends lost 6 bases and 2 bases respectively, with 14 bases between them. The CDR3 sequence is 15 residues long. The CDR3 sequence: CASRSGRGRNQPQHF. Here the CDR3 DNA reads TGTGCCAGCAGATCAGGCAGGGGTCGCAATCAGCCCCAGCATTTT.

V and J are TRBV7-2 and TRBJ1-5, with a weak D call TRBD1 (6 bases). The CDR3 runs 15 residues. Germline-derived CDR1 and CDR2 are SGHTA and FQGNSA. Deletions cut 5 bases from V and 4 bases from J, with 15 bases between. CDR3 DNA: TGTGCCAGCAGCCTATCCATTACAGGGAATCAGCCCCAGCATTTT. Amino acids: CASSLSITGNQPQHF.

The chain carries TRBV6-5 and TRBJ1-5; TRBD1 matches 8 bases. V was pared by 3 bases and J by 6 bases, with 7 bases of the junction left unmatched. The CDR3 spans 15 residues. In germline, CDR1 is MNHEY, CDR2 SVGAGI. The CDR3 DNA follows: TGTGCCAGCAGTTATGACAGGGGCGGGGGTCAGCCCCAGCATTTT. Its translation: CASSYDRGGGQPQHF.

The chain is built from TRBV7-2 and TRBJ2-5; D gene ambiguous. The better agreement between TRBJ2-7 and the DNA end casts doubt on the J call. CDR1 SGHTA and CDR2 FQGNSA come from the germline V gene. The CDR3 consists of 14 residues. The CDR3 spells CASSLVMAAGEQYF. CDR3 DNA sequence: TGTGCCAGCAGCTTAGTTATGGCGGCCGGCGAGCAGTACTTC.

J is TRBJ2-3 and V is TRBV4-2; D remains ambiguous. Germline CDR1 and CDR2: LGHNA and YNFKEQ. This CDR3 spans 14 amino acids. V was trimmed by 4 bases and J by 5 bases, leaving 13 bases between them. The CDR3 nucleotides are TGTGCCAGCAGCCCGGGTCGGGTTTTAGATACGCAGTATTTT. Translation gives CASSPGRVLDTQYF.

This clone was detected only once. V usage is TRBV11-2 and J usage is TRBJ2-1; no clear D. Germline values: CDR1 SGHAT, CDR2 FQNNGV. The CDR3 contains 13 residues. Trimming stripped 0 bases from V and 4 bases from J, with 4 bases between. DNA for the CDR3: TGTGCCAGCAGCTTAGACAGTTACAATGAGCAGTTCTTC. It specifies CASSLDSYNEQFF.

This chain joins TRBV7-6 and TRBJ1-6, with D tentatively TRBD1 (5 bases). The germline V and J ends were trimmed by 3 bases and 5 bases, with 14 bases remaining between them. Germline V lookup: CDR1 SGHVS, CDR2 FNYEAQ. CDR3 length: 16 amino acids. The CDR3 loop reads CASSLRGAGNNSPLHF. CDR3 DNA sequence: TGTGCCAGCAGCTTGAGGGGTGCGGGGAATAATTCACCCCTCCACTTT.

The gene calls are TRBV7-2 and TRBJ1-5, with D uncertain. Deletions cut 1 base from V and 7 bases from J, with 14 bases between. This CDR3 has 15 residues. Germline lookup yields CDR1 SGHTA and CDR2 FQGNSA. The CDR3 is CASSLGSLSGQPQHF. CDR3 in DNA: TGTGCCAGCAGCTTAGGTTCGTTGTCGGGACAGCCCCAGCATTTT.

The chain is built from TRBV4-3 and TRBJ1-4, with D unresolved. There are 15 residues in the CDR3. Trimming took 4 bases from V and 8 from J, leaving 17 bases between them. Germline values: CDR1 LGHNA, CDR2 YSLEER. The chain's CDR3 is CASSPYGLLEEKLFF. The CDR3 region has the DNA TGCGCCAGCAGCCCTTATGGACTATTGGAGGAAAAACTGTTTTTT.

This clone was detected many times. CDR3 amino acids: CASSFSGEGYEQYF. CDR3 coding DNA: TGCGCCAGCAGCTTTAGCGGGGAGGGCTACGAGCAGTACTTC. This chain joins TRBV5-1 and TRBJ2-7, with TRBD2 identical over 8 bases. V shed 2 bases and J 3 bases; nucleotides not matched to a gene: 4. Looked up from germline, CDR1 is SGHRS and CDR2 is YFSETQ. The CDR3 spans 14 residues.

The J gene is TRBJ1-1, the V gene TRBV5-1; D is possibly TRBD1 (6 bases). Germline CDR1 is SGHRS and CDR2 is YFSETQ. CDR3 length: 14 amino acids. The V end lost 3 bases, the J end lost 11 bases, and 20 bases lay between the germline ends. The CDR3 nucleotides read TGCGCCAGCAGCTCCGACCCCGGGGGGGGGCCCGCTTTCTTT. Its translation: CASSSDPGGGPAFF. Based on the CDR3 plus reference TRBV5-1 and TRBJ1-1, the full variable domain is KAGVTQTPRYLIKTRGQQVTLSCSPISGHRSVSWYQQTPGQGLQFLFEYFSETQRNKGNFPGRFSGRQFSNSRSEMNVSTLELGDSALYLCASSSDPGGGPAFFGQGTRLTVV.

The chain employs TRBV19 and TRBJ1-2, with 10 bases identical to TRBD1. After removal of 4 bases from V and 4 bases from J, the junction contained 9 bases not matched to a gene. Germline CDR1 is LNHDA and CDR2 is SQIVND (reference sequence). This CDR3 is 16 amino acids long. DNA of the CDR3: TGTGCCAGTAGTAGGGGAGACAGGGGGCCTGGCTATGGCTACACCTTC. This sequence encodes CASSRGDRGPGYGYTF.

V usage is TRBV10-3 and J usage is TRBJ2-1; 8 bases line up with TRBD2. Germline V gene sequence: CDR1 ENHRY, CDR2 SYGVKD. V was pared by 5 bases and J by 4 bases, with 4 bases of the junction left unmatched. The CDR3 loop spans 14 amino acids. The CDR3 DNA reads TGTGCCATCAGTCACACTAGCGGATACAATGAGCAGTTCTTC. Protein: CAISHTSGYNEQFF.

The V gene is TRBV18, the J gene TRBJ2-2; D is perhaps TRBD2 (5 bases). Trimming took off 5 bases at V and 4 bases at J, with 14 bases between the two ends. The CDR3 covers 15 residues. CDR1 and CDR2 (germline): KGHSH, LQKENI. CDR3 sequence reads: CASSSAQAGTGELFF. The DNA of the CDR3 is TGTGCCAGCTCATCGGCGCAGGCGGGCACCGGGGAGCTGTTTTTT.

The chain carries TRBV18 and TRBJ2-1, with 8 bases fitting TRBD2. The CDR3 loop spans 16 amino acids. Germline assignment: CDR1 KGHSH and CDR2 LQKENI. After removal of 0 bases from V and 6 bases from J, the junction contained 7 bases not matched to a gene. CDR3 amino acids: CASSPPVGRAGNEQFF. The CDR3 bases are TGTGCCAGCTCACCACCGGTCGGGAGGGCGGGCAATGAGCAGTTCTTC.

V gene TRBV18 combines with J gene TRBJ1-4; a possible D gene is TRBD1 (5 bases). Trimming shortened V by 3 bases and J by 8 bases, and 10 bases separated the two germline ends. This CDR3 contains 13 residues. The germline V gene has CDR1 KGHSH and CDR2 LQKENI. CDR3 loop: CASSPRGEEKLFF. CDR3 bases: TGTGCCAGCTCACCTAGGGGTGAGGAAAAACTGTTTTTT.

The chain recombines TRBV7-9 with TRBJ2-5; the D gene is possibly TRBD1 (6 bases). CDR1 and CDR2 (germline): SEHNR, FQNEAQ (reference sequence). The CDR3 is 14 residues long. V lost 1 base to trimming and J lost 6 bases, with 12 bases between them. The CDR3 nucleotides are TGTGCCAGCAGCTTAGAAGGGGGAGCGAAGACCCAGTACTTC. Protein sequence: CASSLEGGAKTQYF.

This chain links TRBV5-1 with TRBJ2-2; tentatively, D is TRBD1 (6 bases). V was trimmed by 1 base and J by 4 bases, leaving 11 bases between them. CDR3 length equals 15 residues. Germline CDR1 SGHRS, CDR2 YFSETQ. The CDR3 loop is CASSLSLGGTGELFF. In DNA form, the CDR3 reads TGCGCCAGCAGCTTGAGTTTAGGGGGCACCGGGGAGCTGTTTTTT.

The chain is built from TRBV2 and TRBJ2-2; 8 nucleotides line up with TRBD2. The trim removed 5 bases at V and 1 base at J, leaving 3 bases unmatched. This CDR3 comprises 15 residues. From germline, CDR1 is SNHLY and CDR2 FYNNEI. CDR3 nucleotides: TGTGCCAGCAGTTTAGCGGGGCGGAACACCGGGGAGCTGTTTTTT. Protein product: CASSLAGRNTGELFF. Full variable domain (remainder filled in from reference TRBV2 and TRBJ2-2): EPEVTQTPSHQVTQMGQEVILRCVPISNHLYFYWYRQILGQKVEFLVSFYNNEISEKSEIFDDQFSVERPDGSNFTLKIRSTKLEDSAMYFCASSLAGRNTGELFFGEGSRLTVL.